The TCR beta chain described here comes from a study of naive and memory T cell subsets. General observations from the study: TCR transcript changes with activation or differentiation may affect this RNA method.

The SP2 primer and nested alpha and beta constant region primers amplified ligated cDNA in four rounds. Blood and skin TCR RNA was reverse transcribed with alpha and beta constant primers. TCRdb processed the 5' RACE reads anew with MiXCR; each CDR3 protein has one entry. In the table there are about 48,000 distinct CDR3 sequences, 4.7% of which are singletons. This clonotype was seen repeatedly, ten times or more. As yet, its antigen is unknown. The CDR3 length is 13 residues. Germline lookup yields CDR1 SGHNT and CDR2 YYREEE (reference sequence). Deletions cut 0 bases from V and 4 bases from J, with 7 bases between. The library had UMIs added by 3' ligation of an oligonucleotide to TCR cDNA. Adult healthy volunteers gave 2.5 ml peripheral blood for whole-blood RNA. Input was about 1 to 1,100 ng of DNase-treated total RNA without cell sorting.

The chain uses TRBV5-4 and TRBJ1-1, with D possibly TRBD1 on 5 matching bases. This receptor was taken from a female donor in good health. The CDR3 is CASSLEQATEAFF. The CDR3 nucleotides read TGTGCCAGCAGCTTGGAACAGGCCACTGAAGCTTTCTTT.